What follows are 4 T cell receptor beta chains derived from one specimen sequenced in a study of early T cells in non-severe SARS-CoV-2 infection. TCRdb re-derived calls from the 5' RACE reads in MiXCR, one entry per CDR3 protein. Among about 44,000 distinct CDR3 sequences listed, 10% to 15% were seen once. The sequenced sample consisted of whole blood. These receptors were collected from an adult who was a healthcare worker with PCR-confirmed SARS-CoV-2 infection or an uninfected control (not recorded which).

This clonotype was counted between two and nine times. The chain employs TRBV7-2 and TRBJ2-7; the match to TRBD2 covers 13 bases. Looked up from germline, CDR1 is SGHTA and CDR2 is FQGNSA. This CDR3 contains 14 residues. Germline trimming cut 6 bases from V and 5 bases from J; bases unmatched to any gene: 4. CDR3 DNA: TGTGCCAGCAGAGGGACTAGCGGGAAGGACGAGCAGTACTTC. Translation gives CASRGTSGKDEQYF.

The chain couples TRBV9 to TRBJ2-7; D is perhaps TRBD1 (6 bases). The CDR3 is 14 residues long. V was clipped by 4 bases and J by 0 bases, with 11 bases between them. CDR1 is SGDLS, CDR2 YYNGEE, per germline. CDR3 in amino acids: CASSLWDTSYEQYF. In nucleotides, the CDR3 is TGTGCCAGCAGCCTATGGGACACCTCCTACGAGCAGTACTTC.

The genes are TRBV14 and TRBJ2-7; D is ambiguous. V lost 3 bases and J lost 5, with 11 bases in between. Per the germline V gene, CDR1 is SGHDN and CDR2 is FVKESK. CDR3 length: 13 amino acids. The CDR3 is CASSQPNRNEQYF. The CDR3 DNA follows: TGTGCCAGCAGCCAGCCTAACAGAAACGAGCAGTACTTC.

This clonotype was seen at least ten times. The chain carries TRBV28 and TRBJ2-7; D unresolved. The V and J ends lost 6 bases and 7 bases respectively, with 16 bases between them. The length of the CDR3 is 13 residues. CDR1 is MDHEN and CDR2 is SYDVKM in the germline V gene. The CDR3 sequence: CASSPTSWEEQYF. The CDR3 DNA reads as TGTGCCAGCAGCCCCACATCTTGGGAAGAGCAGTACTTC.